The subject of this entry is one T cell receptor beta chain. This record comes from a study of technical replicates of blood from a few donors. Repertoires were generated with immunoSEQ multiplex PCR, while TCRdb's copy carries only in-frame clones and drops some. The sample has fewer than 13,000 clones; roughly 94% are singletons. The length of the CDR3 is 16 residues. In germline, CDR1 is SEHNR, CDR2 FQNEAQ (reference sequence). V was pared by 0 bases and J by 8 bases, with 10 bases of the junction left unmatched. Sequences were obtained from PBMCs. The chain has TRBV7-9 and TRBJ2-1; TRBD2 aligns across 7 bases. This clonotype was sampled from a human donor in good health. The CDR3 here is CASSLALSSGGDEQFF. The DNA for the CDR3 is TGTGCCAGCAGCTTAGCGCTGTCTAGCGGAGGGGATGAGCAGTTCTTC.